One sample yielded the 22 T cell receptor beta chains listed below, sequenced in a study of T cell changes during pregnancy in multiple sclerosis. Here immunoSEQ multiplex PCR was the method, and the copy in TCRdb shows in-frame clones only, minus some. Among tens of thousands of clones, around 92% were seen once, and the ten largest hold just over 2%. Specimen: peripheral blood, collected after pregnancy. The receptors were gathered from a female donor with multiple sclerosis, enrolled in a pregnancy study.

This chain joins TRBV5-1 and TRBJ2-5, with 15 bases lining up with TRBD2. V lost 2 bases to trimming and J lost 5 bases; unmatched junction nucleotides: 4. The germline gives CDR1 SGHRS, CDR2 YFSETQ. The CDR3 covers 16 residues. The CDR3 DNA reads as TGCGCCAGCAGCTTAGGGACTAGCGGGGGGCCGGAGACCCAGTACTTC. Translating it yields CASSLGTSGGPETQYF.

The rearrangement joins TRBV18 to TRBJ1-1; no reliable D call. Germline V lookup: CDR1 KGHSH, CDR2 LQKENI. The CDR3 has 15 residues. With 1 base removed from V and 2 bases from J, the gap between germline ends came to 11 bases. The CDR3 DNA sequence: TGTGCCAGCTCACCACAGCCGGGGTCCAACACTGAAGCTTTCTTT. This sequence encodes CASSPQPGSNTEAFF.

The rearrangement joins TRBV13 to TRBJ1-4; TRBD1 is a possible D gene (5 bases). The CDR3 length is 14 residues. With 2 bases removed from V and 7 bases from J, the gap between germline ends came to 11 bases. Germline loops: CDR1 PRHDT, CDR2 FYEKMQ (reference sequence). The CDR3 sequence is CASSLWGQGEKLFF. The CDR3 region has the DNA TGTGCCAGCAGCTTATGGGGTCAGGGTGAAAAACTGTTTTTT.

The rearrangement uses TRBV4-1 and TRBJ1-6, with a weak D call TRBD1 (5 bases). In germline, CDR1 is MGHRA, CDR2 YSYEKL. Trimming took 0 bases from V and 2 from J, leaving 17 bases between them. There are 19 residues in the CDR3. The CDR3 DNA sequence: TGCGCCAGCAGCCAAGATCCGCCTGGGGCGTCCACCTATAATTCACCCCTCCACTTT. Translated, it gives CASSQDPPGASTYNSPLHF.

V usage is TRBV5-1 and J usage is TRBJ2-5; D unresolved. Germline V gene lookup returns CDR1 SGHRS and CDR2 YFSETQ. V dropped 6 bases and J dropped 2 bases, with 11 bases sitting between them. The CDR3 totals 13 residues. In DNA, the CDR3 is TGCGCCAGCACTAGAGGTACGCAAGAGACCCAGTACTTC. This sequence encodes CASTRGTQETQYF.

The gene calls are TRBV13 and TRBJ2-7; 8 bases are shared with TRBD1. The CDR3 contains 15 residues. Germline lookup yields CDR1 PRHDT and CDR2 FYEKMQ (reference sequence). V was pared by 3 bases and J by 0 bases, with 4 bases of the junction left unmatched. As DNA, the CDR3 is TGTGCCAGCAGCTTCTGGGACAGGACCTCCTACGAGCAGTACTTC. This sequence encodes CASSFWDRTSYEQYF.

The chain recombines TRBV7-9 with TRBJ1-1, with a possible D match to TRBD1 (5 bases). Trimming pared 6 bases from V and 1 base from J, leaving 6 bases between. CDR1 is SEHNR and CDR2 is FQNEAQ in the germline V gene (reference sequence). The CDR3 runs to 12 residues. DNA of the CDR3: TGTGCCAGCAGAACAGGGAACACTGAAGCTTTCTTT. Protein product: CASRTGNTEAFF. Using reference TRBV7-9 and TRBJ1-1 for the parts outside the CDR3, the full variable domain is DTGVSQNPRHKITKRGQNVTFRCDPISEHNRLYWYRQTLGQGPEFLTYFQNEAQLEKSRLLSDRFSAERPKGSFSTLEIQRTEQGDSAMYLCASRTGNTEAFFGQGTRLTVV.

Here the CDR3 reads CAWGTGYYEQYF. The CDR3 DNA sequence: TGTGCCTGGGGGACAGGGTACTACGAGCAGTACTTC. This chain uses TRBV30 with TRBJ2-7, with 9 bases that match TRBD1. This CDR3 spans 12 amino acids. Trimming removed 5 bases from V and 3 bases from J; junction bases left unmatched: 2. Germline-derived CDR1 and CDR2 are GTSNPN and SVGIG (reference sequence).

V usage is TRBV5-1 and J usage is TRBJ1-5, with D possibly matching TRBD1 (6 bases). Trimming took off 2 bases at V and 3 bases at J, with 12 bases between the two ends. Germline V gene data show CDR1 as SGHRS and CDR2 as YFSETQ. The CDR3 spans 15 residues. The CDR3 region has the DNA TGCGCCAGCAGCTTACTGGGACACATCAATCAGCCCCAGCATTTT. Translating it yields CASSLLGHINQPQHF.

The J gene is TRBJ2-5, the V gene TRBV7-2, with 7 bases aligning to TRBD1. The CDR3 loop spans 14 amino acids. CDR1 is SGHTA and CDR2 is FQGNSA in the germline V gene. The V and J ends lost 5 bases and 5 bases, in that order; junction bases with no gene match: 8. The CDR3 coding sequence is TGTGCCAGCAGCCCCCGACAGGGACAGGAGACCCAGTACTTC. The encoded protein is CASSPRQGQETQYF. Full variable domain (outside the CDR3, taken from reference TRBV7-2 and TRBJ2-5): GAGVSQSPSNKVTEKGKDVELRCDPISGHTALYWYRQSLGQGLEFLIYFQGNSAPDKSGLPSDRFSAERTGGSVSTLTIQRTQQEDSAVYLCASSPRQGQETQYFGPGTRLLVL.

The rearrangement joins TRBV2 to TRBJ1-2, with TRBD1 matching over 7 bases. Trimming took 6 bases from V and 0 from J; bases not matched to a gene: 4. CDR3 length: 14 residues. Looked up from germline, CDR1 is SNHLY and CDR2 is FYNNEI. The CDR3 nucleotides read TGTGCCAGCAGCTGGGACAGCGCTAACTATGGCTACACCTTC. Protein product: CASSWDSANYGYTF.

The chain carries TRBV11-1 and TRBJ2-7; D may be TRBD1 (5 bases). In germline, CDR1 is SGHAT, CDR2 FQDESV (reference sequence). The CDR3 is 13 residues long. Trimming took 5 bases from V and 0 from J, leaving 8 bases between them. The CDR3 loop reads CASSLDISYEQYF. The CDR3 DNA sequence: TGTGCCAGCAGCCTGGACATCTCCTACGAGCAGTACTTC. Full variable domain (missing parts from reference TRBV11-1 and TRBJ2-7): EAEVAQSPRYKITEKSQAVAFWCDPISGHATLYWYRQILGQGPELLVQFQDESVVDDSQLPKDRFSAERLKGVDSTLKIQPAELGDSAMYLCASSLDISYEQYFGPGTRLTVT.

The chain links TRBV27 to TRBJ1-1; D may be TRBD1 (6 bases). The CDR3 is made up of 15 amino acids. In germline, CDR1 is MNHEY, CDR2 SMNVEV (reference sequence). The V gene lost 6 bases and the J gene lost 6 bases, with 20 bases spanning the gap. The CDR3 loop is CASRKGGALRSEAFF. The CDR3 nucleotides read TGTGCCAGCAGGAAGGGGGGGGCTCTACGCTCTGAAGCTTTCTTT.

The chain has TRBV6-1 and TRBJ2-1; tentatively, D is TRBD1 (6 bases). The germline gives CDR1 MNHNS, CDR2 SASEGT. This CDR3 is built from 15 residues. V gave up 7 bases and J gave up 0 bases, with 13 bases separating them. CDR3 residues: CASTLDRSSYNEQFF. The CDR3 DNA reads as TGTGCCAGCACCCTGGACAGAAGCTCCTACAATGAGCAGTTCTTC.

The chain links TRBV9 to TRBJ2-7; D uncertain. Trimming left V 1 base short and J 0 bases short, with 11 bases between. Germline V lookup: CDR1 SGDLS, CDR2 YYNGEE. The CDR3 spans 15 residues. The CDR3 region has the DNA TGTGCCAGCAGCGTAATGAGCGAGAGCTCCTACGAGCAGTACTTC. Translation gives CASSVMSESSYEQYF.

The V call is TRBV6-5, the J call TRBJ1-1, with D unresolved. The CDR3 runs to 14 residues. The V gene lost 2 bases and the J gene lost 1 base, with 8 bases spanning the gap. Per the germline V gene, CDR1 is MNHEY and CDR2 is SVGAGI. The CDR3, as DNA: TGTGCCAGCAGTTACGGGCCGAGGAACACTGAAGCTTTCTTT. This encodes CASSYGPRNTEAFF.

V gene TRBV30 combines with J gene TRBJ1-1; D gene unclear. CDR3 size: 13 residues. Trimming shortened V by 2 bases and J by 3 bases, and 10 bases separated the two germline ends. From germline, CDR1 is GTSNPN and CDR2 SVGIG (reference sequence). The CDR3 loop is CAWSPGFYTEAFF. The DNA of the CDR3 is TGTGCCTGGAGTCCAGGTTTTTACACTGAAGCTTTCTTT. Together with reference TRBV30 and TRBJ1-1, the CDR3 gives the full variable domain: SQTIHQWPATLVQPVGSPLSLECTVEGTSNPNLYWYRQAAGRGLQLLFYSVGIGQISSEVPQNLSASRPQDRQFILSSKKLLLSDSGFYLCAWSPGFYTEAFFGQGTRLTVV.

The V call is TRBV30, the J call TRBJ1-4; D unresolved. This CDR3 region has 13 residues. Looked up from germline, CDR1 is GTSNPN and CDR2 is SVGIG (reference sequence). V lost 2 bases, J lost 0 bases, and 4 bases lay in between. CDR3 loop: CAWSTPTNEKLFF. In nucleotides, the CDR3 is TGTGCCTGGAGTACACCAACTAATGAAAAACTGTTTTTT.

The CDR3 nucleotides read TGTGCCAGCAGCTTCCTCACTGAAGCTTTCTTT. Residues: CASSFLTEAFF. The rearrangement joins TRBV11-2 to TRBJ1-1; D ambiguous. This CDR3 region has 11 residues. V was cut by 3 bases and J by 4 bases, with 3 bases left in between. From germline, CDR1 is SGHAT and CDR2 FQNNGV.

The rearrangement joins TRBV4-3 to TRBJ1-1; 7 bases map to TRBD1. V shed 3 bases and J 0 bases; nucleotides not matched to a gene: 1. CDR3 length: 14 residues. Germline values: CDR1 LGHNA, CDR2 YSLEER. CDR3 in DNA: TGCGCCAGCAGCCACAGGGGGATGAACACTGAAGCTTTCTTT. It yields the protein CASSHRGMNTEAFF.

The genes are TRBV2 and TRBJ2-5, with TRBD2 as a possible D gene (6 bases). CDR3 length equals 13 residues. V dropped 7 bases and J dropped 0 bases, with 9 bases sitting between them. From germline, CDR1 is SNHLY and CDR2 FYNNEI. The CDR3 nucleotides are TGTGCCAGCACTGCGGGGTACCAAGAGACCCAGTACTTC. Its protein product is CASTAGYQETQYF. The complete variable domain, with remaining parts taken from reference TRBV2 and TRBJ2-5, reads EPEVTQTPSHQVTQMGQEVILRCVPISNHLYFYWYRQILGQKVEFLVSFYNNEISEKSEIFDDQFSVERPDGSNFTLKIRSTKLEDSAMYFCASTAGYQETQYFGPGTRLLVL.

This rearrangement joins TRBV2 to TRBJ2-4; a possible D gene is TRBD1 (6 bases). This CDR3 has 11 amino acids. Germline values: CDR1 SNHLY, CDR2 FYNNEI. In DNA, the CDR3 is TGTGCGGGGGCGGCCAAAAACATTCAGTACTTC. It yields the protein CAGAAKNIQYF.